This T cell receptor beta chain was sequenced for a study of cytomegalovirus exposure and HLA in healthy donors. Points from the study as a whole: The study carried out a later analysis of TCR beta sequences. It associated 15,000 to 20,000 of them with specific HLA alleles at a false discovery rate of 0.05. The CMV antigen specificity of a few CMV-associated chains was confirmed through in vitro analysis.

As concerns this clone: Its antigen remains unknown.

It was with 60 Vbeta and 13 Jbeta primers that the PCR ran. Using immunoSEQ multiplex PCR, the repertoire was profiled, and TCRdb retains in-frame clones only, with some absent. The sample contains about 200,000 clones, approximately 78% of which appear only once. Samples came from healthy bone marrow donors. The CDR3 loop spans 13 amino acids. CDR1 is SNHLY and CDR2 is FYNNEI in the germline V gene. Between the trimmed V and J ends, which lost 11 bases and 8 bases, there was a span of 18 bases. The rearrangement joins TRBV2 to TRBJ1-4, with D tentatively TRBD1 (5 bases). The clonotype was recovered from a middle-aged woman in good health and CMV-seronegative. The sequencing input was PBMCs. The CDR3 bases are TGTGCCGGCGCAGGGTCTGGGCGGGAAAAACTGTTTTTT. Translating gives CAGAGSGREKLFF.